A selection of T cell receptor beta chains follows, all from one sample in a study of blood T cell repertoires in COVID-19. TCRdb's table, derived via immunoSEQ multiplex PCR, lists solely in-frame clones and lacks some. The sample comprises about 130,000 clones, 80% to 90% of which are singletons, and approximately 4% rests with the top ten. Sequencing was carried out using peripheral blood. These receptors came from a woman in her sixties with acute or convalescent COVID-19. The CDR3 runs from the conserved cysteine through the conserved F or W. Expanded clones are given a class, and other clones once, few, many or no size at all.

abundance,v_gene,j_gene,CDR3aa
.,TRBV28,TRBJ2-1,CASSLDYYNEQFF
.,TRBV5-1,TRBJ2-7,CASSLEPAGFYEQYF
once,TRBV9,TRBJ1-5,CASSGTGQVDQPQHF
.,TRBV5-1,TRBJ1-1,CASSPEAGMTEAFF
.,TRBV5-5,TRBJ2-1,CASSPSGSSYNEQFF
.,TRBV5-4,TRBJ1-3,CASSLQGSGNTIYF
once,TRBV11-3,TRBJ2-1,CASSFSGSSYNEQFF
.,TRBV10-1,TRBJ2-1,CASSERRGPKNEQFF
.,TRBV5-1,TRBJ2-1,CASRPQPQDDEQFF
.,TRBV7-6,TRBJ2-5,CASSPARRETQYF
.,TRBV19,TRBJ1-1,CASAGITEAFF
few,TRBV19,TRBJ2-1,CASQGQGNEQFF
.,TRBV11-2,TRBJ2-4,CASSPSPPEGGNIQYF
.,TRBV7-9,TRBJ1-4,CASSLREAPFNEKLFF
.,TRBV7-2,TRBJ1-5,CASSLASVNSNQPQHF
.,TRBV7-9,TRBJ2-5,CASSLGDRVRETQYF
many,TRBV7-8,TRBJ1-5,CASSLTLGQGAGNQPQHF
.,TRBV6-5,TRBJ2-5,CASRMTGVETQYF
.,TRBV29-1,TRBJ2-3,CSVEVSGDTQYF
.,TRBV10-2,TRBJ1-2,CASTDEGAGADYGYTF
.,TRBV27,TRBJ1-5,CASSWGGSNQPQHF
.,TRBV20-1,TRBJ2-5,CSARAVETQYF
.,TRBV6-5,TRBJ1-2,CASRESGEYGYTF
.,TRBV6-5,TRBJ2-2,CASRSGSYFTGELFF
.,TRBV10-3,TRBJ1-1,CAIRPDTGTATGAFF
.,TRBV10-3,TRBJ2-3,CAISVTAGEPDTQYF
.,TRBV6-5,TRBJ1-3,CASSYSPTGAGNTIYF
.,TRBV6-1,TRBJ1-6,CASSDYDRDNSPLHF
.,TRBV4-1,TRBJ2-7,CASSQNPPPGQAYEQYF
.,TRBV10-3,TRBJ2-1,CAISESGTTTDEQFF
.,TRBV2,TRBJ1-5,CASRTQFPSNQPQHF
few,TRBV6-1,TRBJ2-5,CASSERGGTGQGLTFQETQYF